Below, 19 T cell receptor beta chains from the same sample are listed, as sequenced in a study of OX40 agonist ivuxolimab in advanced cancers. The assay was immunoSEQ multiplex PCR, and TCRdb's table has in-frame clones only and misses some. The sample has tens of thousands of clones, 80% to 90% seen once; the top ten hold roughly 5%. Sample: CD4+ or CD8+ T cells sorted from blood, taken in a trial of the OX40 agonist ivuxolimab. The receptors here all came from an adult with an advanced solid tumor such as melanoma, head and neck, liver or kidney cancer.

The CDR3 DNA follows: TGTGCCAGCAGAAACCTAGCGCGCACAGATACGCAGTATTTT. As protein: CASRNLARTDTQYF. The J gene is TRBJ2-3, the V gene TRBV2, with D possibly matching TRBD2 (6 bases). The V end was cut by 6 bases, the J end by 1 base, with 11 bases between. The CDR3 spans 14 residues. Germline assignment: CDR1 SNHLY and CDR2 FYNNEI.

This chain links TRBV27 with TRBJ2-6; TRBD1 or TRBD2 may be the D gene (6 bases each). This CDR3 region has 16 residues. V was clipped by 6 bases and J by 0 bases, with 12 bases between them. The germline CDR1 and CDR2 sequences are MNHEY and SMNVEV (reference sequence). The CDR3 bases are TGTGCCAGCAGGGCGGGACAAAACTCTGGGGCCAACGTCCTGACTTTC. It translates to CASRAGQNSGANVLTF.

V gene TRBV29-1 combines with J gene TRBJ2-3, with D perhaps matching TRBD2 (5 bases). The germline CDR1 and CDR2 sequences are SQVTM and ANQGSEA. V was cut by 4 bases and J by 9 bases, with 11 bases left in between. This CDR3 has 11 amino acids. CDR3 residues: CSVGESGTQYF. The CDR3 nucleotides are TGCAGCGTTGGTGAGAGCGGCACGCAGTATTTT.

The chain carries TRBV2 and TRBJ2-2; possibly TRBD2 for D (5 bases). The CDR3 runs 14 residues. Trimming stripped 7 bases from V and 6 bases from J, with 15 bases between. Germline lookup yields CDR1 SNHLY and CDR2 FYNNEI. The CDR3 region is CASTYTEGPGELFF. Written as DNA, the CDR3 is TGTGCCAGCACGTATACCGAGGGTCCCGGGGAGCTGTTTTTT.

The J gene is TRBJ1-5, the V gene TRBV5-1; D is unresolved. This CDR3 has 14 amino acids. CDR1 SGHRS and CDR2 YFSETQ come from the germline V gene. Trimming removed 3 bases at V and 3 bases at J, with 10 bases between. In DNA form, the CDR3 reads TGCGCCAGCAGCTCAGGAGCCCCCAATCAGCCCCAGCATTTT. Its translation: CASSSGAPNQPQHF.

The J gene is TRBJ1-2, the V gene TRBV5-1, with D unresolved. The CDR3 has 13 residues. V was shortened by 4 bases and J by 2 bases, with 9 bases between the two germline ends. Germline CDR1 SGHRS, CDR2 YFSETQ. The CDR3 sequence is CASSLRQNYGYTF. DNA for the CDR3: TGCGCCAGCAGCCTGAGGCAGAACTATGGCTACACCTTC.

This clone appeared a single time. The chain uses TRBV28 and TRBJ1-2; 8 bases map to TRBD1. The CDR3 sequence is 13 residues long. Germline V gene sequence: CDR1 MDHEN, CDR2 SYDVKM. With 4 bases clipped from V and 8 bases from J, the junction kept 6 bases outside the gene matches. The CDR3 region is CASSSQGAGGYTF. Written as DNA, the CDR3 is TGTGCCAGCAGTTCCCAGGGGGCAGGCGGCTACACCTTC.

This chain joins TRBV28 and TRBJ2-7, with TRBD1 matching over 7 bases. Germline CDR1 reads MDHEN; CDR2 reads SYDVKM. The CDR3 runs 14 residues. With 2 bases clipped from V and 1 base from J, the junction kept 2 bases outside the gene matches. The CDR3 coding sequence is TGTGCCAGCAGTTTACCGGGACAGTCCTACGAGCAGTACTTC. Encoded protein: CASSLPGQSYEQYF.

This chain uses TRBV5-1 with TRBJ2-5, with unresolved D. The germline V and J ends were trimmed by 2 bases and 0 bases, with 2 bases remaining between them. Germline V gene lookup returns CDR1 SGHRS and CDR2 YFSETQ. CDR3 length equals 12 residues. The CDR3 loop reads CASSLNQETQYF. CDR3 sequence (DNA): TGCGCCAGCAGCTTAAACCAAGAGACCCAGTACTTC.

The rearrangement joins TRBV7-2 to TRBJ1-3; no clear D gene. Per the germline V gene, CDR1 is SGHTA and CDR2 is FQGNSA. This CDR3 is built from 12 residues. V was clipped by 2 bases and J by 4 bases, with 3 bases between them. The CDR3 spells CASSLLGNTIYF. Written as DNA, the CDR3 is TGTGCCAGCAGCTTACTGGGAAACACCATATATTTT.

CDR3 DNA: TGTGCCAGCAGCCCCCAGCCAAATATGGATCAGCCCCAGCATTTT. Its translation: CASSPQPNMDQPQHF. This chain links TRBV7-3 with TRBJ1-5; D uncertain. V lost 5 bases and J 5 bases, leaving 16 bases between the germline ends. The CDR3 covers 15 residues. Germline V CDR1 and CDR2: SGHTA, FQGTGA.

CDR3 sequence reads: CASSPSWANYGYTF. The CDR3 coding sequence is TGTGCCAGCAGTCCGTCTTGGGCAAACTATGGCTACACCTTC. J is TRBJ1-2 and V is TRBV5-4; D is unresolved. Germline-derived CDR1 and CDR2 are SGHNT and YYREEE (reference sequence). The CDR3 extends over 14 amino acids. Deletions cut 5 bases from V and 2 bases from J, with 13 bases between.

This chain links TRBV29-1 with TRBJ1-2; D gene ambiguous. Per the germline V gene, CDR1 is SQVTM and CDR2 is ANQGSEA. V was cut by 3 bases and J by 8 bases, with 10 bases left in between. The CDR3 length is 11 residues. CDR3 nucleotide sequence: TGCAGCGTTGAGGGCCTAGAGGGCTACACCTTC. This sequence encodes CSVEGLEGYTF.

The chain carries TRBV4-1 and TRBJ2-7; D uncertain. The CDR3 has 13 amino acids. The V end was cut by 3 bases, the J end by 11 bases, with 17 bases between. Per germline, CDR1 MGHRA and CDR2 YSYEKL. The CDR3 is CASSHEPASLKYF. The CDR3, as DNA: TGCGCCAGCAGCCACGAGCCCGCCAGTCTTAAGTACTTC.

The J gene is TRBJ2-3, the V gene TRBV2; D gene uncertain. Germline-derived CDR1 and CDR2 are SNHLY and FYNNEI. The ends were cut back, 7 bases at V and 2 bases at J, with 10 bases in the middle. CDR3 length equals 13 residues. CDR3: CASNEATTDTQYF. As DNA, the CDR3 is TGTGCCAGCAACGAGGCGACCACAGATACGCAGTATTTT. Combining the CDR3 with reference TRBV2 and TRBJ2-3 gives the whole variable domain EPEVTQTPSHQVTQMGQEVILRCVPISNHLYFYWYRQILGQKVEFLVSFYNNEISEKSEIFDDQFSVERPDGSNFTLKIRSTKLEDSAMYFCASNEATTDTQYFGPGTRLTVL.

The chain links TRBV7-2 to TRBJ2-2; TRBD1 agrees at 7 bases. V lost 4 bases, J lost 7 bases, and 18 bases stayed unmatched. CDR3 size: 18 residues. Germline V gene data show CDR1 as SGHTA and CDR2 as FQGNSA. CDR3 bases: TGTGCCAGCAGCTCCGCATCCCGGACAGGAAGGGGGAGCGGGGAGCTGTTTTTT. It specifies CASSSASRTGRGSGELFF.

This clone showed up just a few times. The genes are TRBV29-1 and TRBJ2-3; 7 nucleotides match TRBD1. There are 13 residues in the CDR3. The germline gives CDR1 SQVTM, CDR2 ANQGSEA. The junction had 10 bases not matched to a gene; V was cut back by 7 bases and J by 6 bases. In nucleotides, the CDR3 is TGCAGCGCCGCAGTGGGACAGACCGATACGCAGTATTTT. Translating gives CSAAVGQTDTQYF.

V is TRBV27 and J is TRBJ1-5, with D maybe TRBD1 (5 bases). CDR1 and CDR2 from the germline V gene are MNHEY and SMNVEV (reference sequence). The CDR3 runs 17 residues. Trimming cost V 0 bases and J 1 base, with 13 bases left between them. The CDR3, as DNA: TGTGCCAGCAGTTTATCTGGCGGTGGGGGAAGCAATCAGCCCCAGCATTTT. The encoded protein is CASSLSGGGGSNQPQHF.

This clone was recorded once. V gene TRBV5-4 combines with J gene TRBJ2-5; 7 nucleotides line up with TRBD2. The V and J ends lost 4 bases and 5 bases, in that order; junction bases with no gene match: 5. CDR1 SGHNT and CDR2 YYREEE come from the germline V gene (reference sequence). The CDR3 is 13 residues long. CDR3 nucleotide sequence: TGTGCCAGCAGCAAGAGGGAGGGGGAGACCCAGTACTTC. Its protein is CASSKREGETQYF.